What follows is one T cell receptor (beta chain) and its context. What it binds is not known. The data derive from a study of blood T cells in healthy people across ages. Study-level results: Among long-lived donors, naive CD4+ cells were more numerous and diversity higher than in aged donors.

PCR was performed a second time for roughly 7 to 12 cycles using a sample-barcoded 5' primer and a J-beta primer mix. TCRdb called the 5' RACE reads again in MiXCR, with one record for every CDR3 protein. The sample carries over a million distinct CDR3 sequences, approximately 59% recorded once. The germline V gene encodes CDR1 PRHDT and CDR2 FYEKMQ (reference sequence). Trimming took 1 base from V and 7 from J; bases not matched to a gene: 7. The CDR3 is made up of 16 amino acids. Input material: blood. The TCR originated in a man in his late teens or twenties in good health. J is TRBJ2-1 and V is TRBV13; 10 positions match TRBD2. The CDR3 nucleotides read TGTGCCAGCAGCTTAGCGGCTAGCGGGAGTTGGAATGAGCAGTTCTTC. It codes for CASSLAASGSWNEQFF.